The 11 T cell receptor beta chains reported below all come from one sample, sequenced in a study of T-cell memory formation after mild COVID-19. One entry per CDR3 protein results from TCRdb running MiXCR on the 5' RACE reads. Of some 88,000 distinct CDR3 sequences listed, roughly 23% are singletons. The sample consisted of PBMCs or a T cell subset sorted from them (not recorded which). The receptors originated from a man in his late teens or twenties who had mild COVID-19 (a few samples of this study predate the infection). Cell type and time point are not known.

This clonotype has just a few counts. The chain uses TRBV11-3 and TRBJ2-1, with 8 bases aligning to TRBD2. CDR1 and CDR2 from the germline V gene are SGHNT and YENEEA. This CDR3 spans 15 amino acids. J gave up 0 bases and V 5 bases, and 3 bases lay outside the gene matches. The chain's CDR3 is CASSAGTSSYNEQFF. CDR3 in DNA: TGTGCCAGCAGCGCCGGGACTAGCTCCTACAATGAGCAGTTCTTC.

This clonotype has a handful of counts. The chain links TRBV5-1 to TRBJ2-5; 9 bases are shared with TRBD2. Trimming cost V 0 bases and J 4 bases; bases outside gene matches: 10. This CDR3 comprises 17 residues. The germline gives CDR1 SGHRS, CDR2 YFSETQ. The chain's CDR3 is CASSLVKRGVLGETQYF. In nucleotides, the CDR3 is TGCGCCAGCAGCTTGGTGAAGCGGGGGGTTCTGGGAGAGACCCAGTACTTC.

This clonotype was observed a handful of times. CDR3 coding DNA: TGCAGCGTTGAAGGACTAGCCAATGAGCAGTTCTTC. Translation: CSVEGLANEQFF. This chain connects TRBV29-1 to TRBJ2-1; the match to TRBD2 covers 7 bases. Germline assignment: CDR1 SQVTM and CDR2 ANQGSEA. V was clipped by 1 base and J by 6 bases; unmatched bases: 0. The CDR3 has 12 amino acids.

This clonotype turned up a few times. This chain uses TRBV20-1 with TRBJ2-5; 7 nucleotides align to TRBD2. J lost 5 bases, V lost 4 bases, and 13 bases had no gene match. CDR1 and CDR2 (germline): DFQATT, SNEGSKA (reference sequence). The CDR3 runs 15 residues. The DNA of the CDR3 is TGCAGTGCTACCGCCTGGTCCGGGGGGACTGAGACCCAGTACTTC. Amino acids: CSATAWSGGTETQYF.

This clonotype was observed a few times. The CDR3 loop is CASSQQTGRFSYEQYF. The CDR3 bases are TGCGCCAGCAGCCAACAGACAGGAAGATTCTCCTACGAGCAGTACTTC. The V gene is TRBV4-3, the J gene TRBJ2-7; a weak D match, TRBD1 (6 bases). This CDR3 is 16 amino acids long. V lost 2 bases to trimming and J lost 0 bases, with 14 bases between them. CDR1 LGHNA and CDR2 YSLEER come from the germline V gene.

The genes are TRBV4-3 and TRBJ2-1, with D possibly being TRBD1 (5 bases). This CDR3 region has 13 residues. Germline V CDR1 and CDR2: LGHNA, YSLEER. Trimming cost V 4 bases and J 6 bases, with 10 bases left between them. For the CDR3, the DNA is TGCGCCAGCAGCCTCACAGGCTCCAATGAGCAGTTCTTC. Translated: CASSLTGSNEQFF.

J is TRBJ2-1 and V is TRBV2; 8 nucleotides match TRBD2. Germline V gene data show CDR1 as SNHLY and CDR2 as FYNNEI. V shed 8 bases, J shed 3 bases, and the junction held 15 bases outside the gene matches. The CDR3 contains 17 residues. CDR3 sequence: CASPPTIAGCCYNEQFF. The CDR3 DNA sequence: TGTGCCAGCCCCCCGACCATAGCGGGGTGCTGCTACAATGAGCAGTTCTTC.

This clonotype was found a few times. This chain joins TRBV15 and TRBJ2-2; D uncertain. Germline CDR1 reads LNHNV; CDR2 reads YYDKDF (reference sequence). The CDR3 consists of 17 residues. V gave up 5 bases and J gave up 0 bases, with 16 bases separating them. The CDR3 region is CATSLRRWQPNTGELFF. CDR3 bases: TGTGCCACCAGCTTACGCCGCTGGCAACCGAACACCGGGGAGCTGTTTTTT.

The CDR3: CASSPGYNTEAFF. The CDR3 DNA sequence: TGTGCCAGCAGCCCCGGATACAACACTGAAGCTTTCTTT. The V and J genes are TRBV2 and TRBJ1-1; D unresolved. The CDR3 consists of 13 residues. The germline gives CDR1 SNHLY, CDR2 FYNNEI. Trimming stripped 6 bases from V and 2 bases from J, with 10 bases between.

J is TRBJ1-1 and V is TRBV5-4; D gene uncertain. The CDR3 spans 11 residues. Trimming took 2 bases from V and 8 from J, leaving 7 bases between them. CDR1 is SGHNT and CDR2 is YYREEE in the germline V gene (reference sequence). In nucleotides, the CDR3 is TGTGCCAGCAGCTTCGGAGGGGAAGCTTTCTTT. This sequence encodes CASSFGGEAFF. The complete variable domain, with remaining parts taken from reference TRBV5-4 and TRBJ1-1, reads ETGVTQSPTHLIKTRGQQVTLRCSSQSGHNTVSWYQQALGQGPQFIFQYYREEENGRGNFPPRFSGLQFPNYSSELNVNALELDDSALYLCASSFGGEAFFGQGTRLTVV.

This clonotype has a handful of counts. The chain carries TRBV2 and TRBJ2-3; D is perhaps TRBD2 (5 bases). Trimming stripped 5 bases from V and 1 base from J, with 13 bases between. In germline, CDR1 is SNHLY, CDR2 FYNNEI. The CDR3 consists of 15 residues. DNA of the CDR3: TGTGCCAGCAGTCCCCTGTCCGGGGGCACAGATACGCAGTATTTT. As protein: CASSPLSGGTDTQYF.